These 7 T cell receptor beta chains were all obtained from the same sample, sequenced in a study of shared clonotypes between healthy human individuals. The naive CD8 population came from CD45RO-negative cells selected for CCR7, without terminally differentiated effector memory CD45RA+ cells. The protocol was immunoSEQ multiplex PCR, while the TCRdb copy is restricted to in-frame clones and leaves out a portion. The table lists some 600,000 clones, roughly 96% of them singletons, with about 0.12% in the top ten. Sequencing was carried out using naive CD8+ T cells sorted from blood. Every receptor here comes from a woman in her 30s in good health.

The genes are TRBV27 and TRBJ1-5; D is undetermined. CDR1 and CDR2 from the germline V gene are MNHEY and SMNVEV (reference sequence). The CDR3 consists of 18 residues. V was trimmed by 6 bases and J by 0 bases, leaving 21 bases between them. CDR3: CASSSRMFSPYSNQPQHF. In nucleotides, the CDR3 is TGTGCCAGCAGCAGTAGGATGTTTTCCCCTTATAGCAATCAGCCCCAGCATTTT.

This clone has just one count. The chain links TRBV5-1 to TRBJ2-7, with D tentatively TRBD1 (6 bases). V shed 3 bases and J shed 7 bases, with 14 bases lying between them. Germline lookup yields CDR1 SGHRS and CDR2 YFSETQ. This CDR3 region has 13 residues. Written as DNA, the CDR3 is TGCGCCAGCAGCTCAACAGGGTACTCGGAGCAGTACTTC. Protein: CASSSTGYSEQYF.

This rearrangement joins TRBV5-1 to TRBJ2-7, with 9 bases aligning to TRBD2. CDR3 size: 15 residues. Germline V lookup: CDR1 SGHRS, CDR2 YFSETQ. The V and J ends lost 4 bases and 2 bases, in that order; junction bases with no gene match: 7. For the CDR3, the DNA is TGCGCCAGCAGCATTTCGGCTAGCGGGGCCTACGAGCAGTACTTC. It yields the protein CASSISASGAYEQYF.

V usage is TRBV7-8 and J usage is TRBJ2-1; D is uncertain. Trimming cost V 3 bases and J 5 bases, with 11 bases left between them. Per the germline V gene, CDR1 is SGHVS and CDR2 is FQNEAQ. CDR3 length: 14 residues. The CDR3 DNA is TGTGCCAGCAGCTTCGGACCCCCAAACAATGAGCAGTTCTTC. Protein: CASSFGPPNNEQFF.

The V and J genes are TRBV27 and TRBJ2-1, with 7 nucleotides matching TRBD2. This CDR3 has 16 amino acids. CDR1 is MNHEY and CDR2 is SMNVEV in the germline V gene (reference sequence). The V segment lost 4 bases and the J segment 7 bases; nucleotides outside the gene matches: 13. CDR3 in amino acids: CASSYGAGEIGNEQFF. The CDR3 DNA follows: TGTGCCAGCAGTTATGGGGCGGGAGAGATCGGGAATGAGCAGTTCTTC.

The chain uses TRBV28 and TRBJ1-1; D remains ambiguous. Trimming shortened V by 1 base and J by 0 bases, and 9 bases separated the two germline ends. This CDR3 contains 15 residues. Germline CDR1 MDHEN, CDR2 SYDVKM. The CDR3 region is CASSLFRGMNTEAFF. In nucleotides, the CDR3 is TGTGCCAGCAGTTTATTCCGGGGAATGAACACTGAAGCTTTCTTT.

The CDR3 sequence is CASSPVGTSVGYYEQYF. Here the CDR3 DNA reads TGTGCCAGCAGTCCCGTGGGGACTAGCGTAGGATACTACGAGCAGTACTTC. This sequence joins TRBV28 and TRBJ2-7, with 10 bases identical to TRBD2. Germline assignment: CDR1 MDHEN and CDR2 SYDVKM. The CDR3 runs to 17 residues. V lost 5 bases and J lost 3; bases outside the gene matches: 13.